These 30 T cell receptor beta chains originate from one sample sequenced in a study of neurological immune-mediated disorders. A single record per CDR3 protein comes from TCRdb applying MiXCR to the 5' RACE reads. Of about 57,000 distinct CDR3 sequences in the sample, about 12% were seen once. Material for sequencing was PBMCs. All receptors derive from a woman in her sixties with HTLV-1-associated myelopathy (HAM/TSP).

This clonotype was detected ten times or more. J is TRBJ2-4 and V is TRBV5-1; 11 nucleotides line up with TRBD2. Per the germline V gene, CDR1 is SGHRS and CDR2 is YFSETQ. Trimming took 4 bases from V and 5 from J; bases not matched to a gene: 11. This CDR3 contains 17 residues. This CDR3 reads CASSPPASGRLQNIQYF. CDR3 DNA: TGCGCCAGCAGCCCGCCGGCTAGCGGGAGGCTTCAAAACATTCAGTACTTC.

The chain has TRBV4-2 and TRBJ2-6; D perhaps matches TRBD1 (6 bases). CDR1 LGHNA and CDR2 YNFKEQ come from the germline V gene. V was trimmed by 4 bases and J by 3 bases, leaving 13 bases between them. The CDR3 consists of 16 residues. The CDR3: CASSPDRNYGANVLTF. The CDR3 region has the DNA TGTGCCAGCAGCCCAGACAGGAACTATGGGGCCAACGTCCTGACTTTC.

This clonotype was found many times. The CDR3: CSARPSGRRNNEQFF. CDR3 nucleotide sequence: TGCAGTGCTAGACCTAGCGGGAGACGGAACAATGAGCAGTTCTTC. The V call is TRBV20-1, the J call TRBJ2-1, with TRBD2 matching 10 bases. The trim removed 2 bases at V and 5 bases at J, leaving 6 bases unmatched. The CDR3 extends over 15 amino acids. Germline assignment: CDR1 DFQATT and CDR2 SNEGSKA (reference sequence).

Ten or more counts support this clonotype. The rearrangement uses TRBV27 and TRBJ1-1; no reliable D call. V lost 2 bases and J 6 bases, leaving 7 bases between the germline ends. The CDR3 totals 12 residues. Looked up from germline, CDR1 is MNHEY and CDR2 is SMNVEV (reference sequence). DNA for the CDR3: TGTGCCAGCAGTTTAGCGGGGTCTGAAGCTTTCTTT. Residues: CASSLAGSEAFF.

This clonotype was picked up many times. The chain has TRBV3-1 and TRBJ1-3; no clear D. Germline CDR1 and CDR2: LGHDT and YNNKEL (reference sequence). Trimming removed 1 base at V and 0 bases at J, with 7 bases between. This CDR3 comprises 15 residues. The CDR3 region has the DNA TGTGCCAGCAGCCAAGTTTACAGCTCTGGAAACACCATATATTTT. Encoded protein: CASSQVYSSGNTIYF. Combining the CDR3 with reference TRBV3-1 and TRBJ1-3 gives the whole variable domain DTAVSQTPKYLVTQMGNDKSIKCEQNLGHDTMYWYKQDSKKFLKIMFSYNNKELIINETVPNRFSPKSPDKAHLNLHINSLELGDSAVYFCASSQVYSSGNTIYFGEGSWLTVV.

This clonotype was picked up many times. The J gene is TRBJ2-3, the V gene TRBV3-1; 16 bases map to TRBD2. The CDR3 loop spans 20 amino acids. V trimming: 3 bases; J trimming: 3 bases; junction bases outside the gene matches: 12. CDR1 is LGHDT and CDR2 is YNNKEL in the germline V gene (reference sequence). CDR3 bases: TGTGCCAGCAGCCAGGGGGGACTAGCGGGAGGGCCTAGGAGTACAGATACGCAGTATTTT. Translated, it gives CASSQGGLAGGPRSTDTQYF.

This clonotype was seen repeatedly, ten times or more. V usage is TRBV20-1 and J usage is TRBJ2-1; maybe TRBD1 (6 bases). CDR1 and CDR2 from the germline V gene are DFQATT and SNEGSKA (reference sequence). V was clipped by 1 base and J by 8 bases, with 12 bases between them. CDR3 size: 13 residues. CDR3 coding DNA: TGCAGTGCTAGAGGGGACACACTCCATGAGCAGTTCTTC. Protein: CSARGDTLHEQFF.

The V gene is TRBV12-3 or TRBV12-4, the J gene TRBJ2-5; D possibly corresponds to TRBD2 (7 bases). V lost 1 base and J 5 bases, leaving 14 bases between the germline ends. This CDR3 is 15 amino acids long. The CDR3 region has the DNA TGTGCCAGCAGTTTAGGGGGAGGGGGTCGGGAGACCCAGTACTTC. It is translated as CASSLGGGGRETQYF.

This clonotype was seen repeatedly, ten times or more. This rearrangement joins TRBV5-1 to TRBJ2-5, with 12 bases lining up with TRBD2. The trim removed 4 bases at V and 0 bases at J, leaving 4 bases unmatched. Germline V gives CDR1 SGHRS, CDR2 YFSETQ. CDR3 length equals 16 residues. CDR3 in DNA: TGCGCCAGCAGCCAGGGGACTAGCGGGCACCAAGAGACCCAGTACTTC. Protein sequence: CASSQGTSGHQETQYF.

This clonotype was observed many times. This chain connects TRBV10-3 to TRBJ2-2, with TRBD2 as a possible D gene (6 bases). Germline V CDR1 and CDR2: ENHRY, SYGVKD. The CDR3 has 13 amino acids. V was trimmed by 3 bases and J by 10 bases, leaving 12 bases between them. The CDR3 DNA sequence: TGTGCCATCAGTGAAGTGGAGGGAGCGGAGCTGTTTTTT. This translates into CAISEVEGAELFF.

This clonotype was seen many times. The V call is TRBV20-1, the J call TRBJ1-6; D is perhaps TRBD1 (6 bases). V was pared by 0 bases and J by 6 bases, with 15 bases between. The CDR3 contains 16 residues. The germline V gene has CDR1 DFQATT and CDR2 SNEGSKA (reference sequence). CDR3: CSAREIRQDFNSPLHF. CDR3 DNA: TGCAGTGCTAGAGAGATTCGACAGGATTTTAATTCACCCCTCCACTTT.

Turning to this clonotype: Germline is not matched at one junction end, which may reflect a read error. This chain connects TRBV5-1 to TRBJ2-3; possibly TRBD2 for D (6 bases). Per the germline V gene, CDR1 is SGHRS and CDR2 is YFSETQ. This CDR3 is 14 amino acids long. The CDR3 coding sequence is TGTGCCAGCAGCTACGGAGGGCAAGAAGATATGCAGTATTTT. Protein: CASSYGGQEDMQYF. Combining the CDR3 with reference TRBV5-1 and TRBJ2-3 gives the whole variable domain KAGVTQTPRYLIKTRGQQVTLSCSPISGHRSVSWYQQTPGQGLQFLFEYFSETQRNKGNFPGRFSGRQFSNSRSEMNVSTLELGDSALYLCASSYGGQEDMQYFGPGTRLTVL.

This clonotype was seen at least ten times. This chain connects TRBV15 to TRBJ2-4; the D gene is possibly TRBD2 (5 bases). Germline-derived CDR1 and CDR2 are LNHNV and YYDKDF (reference sequence). This CDR3 has 16 amino acids. Between the trimmed V and J ends, which lost 0 bases and 3 bases, there was a span of 12 bases. CDR3 amino acids: CATSRDGRKLKNIQYF. The CDR3 nucleotides read TGTGCCACCAGCAGAGATGGGAGAAAACTCAAAAACATTCAGTACTTC.

This clonotype showed up many times. The chain has TRBV4-1 and TRBJ1-5; tentatively, D is TRBD1 (6 bases). CDR1 is MGHRA, CDR2 YSYEKL, per germline. The CDR3 runs 16 residues. V lost 1 base and J lost 0, with 10 bases in between. The CDR3 DNA sequence: TGCGCCAGCAGCCAAGTGGGGACATATAGCAATCAGCCCCAGCATTTT. The encoded protein is CASSQVGTYSNQPQHF.

In this sample, this clonotype turned up once. This chain links TRBV4-2 with TRBJ1-4; D gene uncertain. Germline CDR1 reads LGHNA; CDR2 reads YNFKEQ. V was cut by 1 base and J by 4 bases, with 10 bases left in between. The CDR3 has 15 residues. The CDR3 reads CASSQVTGRNEKLFF. In nucleotides, the CDR3 is TGTGCCAGCAGCCAAGTAACCGGCCGTAATGAAAAACTGTTTTTT.

This sequence joins TRBV12-3 or TRBV12-4 and TRBJ2-5; 7 bases match TRBD1. The V and J ends lost 8 bases and 4 bases, in that order; junction bases with no gene match: 7. The CDR3 consists of 13 residues. CDR3 nucleotides: TGTGCCAGCCGTCTTTCAGGGGGAGAGACCCAGTACTTC. Translated, it gives CASRLSGGETQYF.

This clonotype was seen at least ten times. Here the CDR3 DNA reads TGTGCCAGCAGCTTGACTCAGGGGATGTCTTACGAGCAGTACTTC. It yields the protein CASSLTQGMSYEQYF. The chain links TRBV7-9 to TRBJ2-7; a possible D gene is TRBD1 (6 bases). The CDR3 covers 15 residues. CDR1 and CDR2 (germline): SEHNR, FQNEAQ (reference sequence). Trimming left V 3 bases short and J 4 bases short, with 16 bases between.

This clonotype was counted a few times. CDR3 DNA sequence: TGTGCCAGCAGCATGGACAGGGGGGAGCTGTTTTTT. This encodes CASSMDRGELFF. This sequence joins TRBV7-3 and TRBJ2-2, with 7 bases aligning to TRBD1. V was pared by 5 bases and J by 8 bases, with 2 bases of the junction left unmatched. Germline V CDR1 and CDR2: SGHTA, FQGTGA. This CDR3 region has 12 residues.

This clonotype was detected many times. The V gene is TRBV10-3, the J gene TRBJ2-2; 9 bases align to TRBD2. Germline V gene sequence: CDR1 ENHRY, CDR2 SYGVKD. Trimming removed 8 bases from V and 2 bases from J; junction bases left unmatched: 0. The CDR3 covers 13 residues. CDR3 region: CAIGTSNTGELFF. For the CDR3, the DNA is TGTGCCATCGGGACTAGCAACACCGGGGAGCTGTTTTTT.

There are many counts of this clonotype. This sequence joins TRBV5-1 and TRBJ2-5; 7 bases are shared with TRBD1. V was pared by 4 bases and J by 5 bases, with 5 bases of the junction left unmatched. Germline V gene sequence: CDR1 SGHRS, CDR2 YFSETQ. CDR3 length equals 13 residues. The CDR3 region has the DNA TGCGCCAGCAGCACACAGGGGTTGGAGACCCAGTACTTC. Encoded protein: CASSTQGLETQYF.

At least ten counts were recorded for this clonotype. V usage is TRBV29-1 and J usage is TRBJ2-3, with D perhaps TRBD2 (5 bases). This CDR3 is built from 12 residues. The V gene lost 2 bases and the J gene lost 2 bases, with 5 bases spanning the gap. CDR1 and CDR2 (germline): SQVTM, ANQGSEA. DNA for the CDR3: TGCAGCGTTGAACTAGCCACAGATACGCAGTATTTT. Its protein product is CSVELATDTQYF.

About this clonotype itself: This could be a read error, since a much larger clone is one nucleotide away. V and J are TRBV5-1 and TRBJ1-1, with D unresolved. This CDR3 region has 17 residues. Germline CDR1 and CDR2: SGHRS and YFSETQ. The V and J ends lost 2 bases and 5 bases respectively, with 22 bases between them. CDR3 loop: CASSFRDPGMGETEAFF. Written as DNA, the CDR3 is TGCGCCAGCAGCTTCCGCGACCCCGGGATGGGAGAAACTGAAGCTTTCTTT.

In this sample, this clonotype turned up many times. V and J are TRBV20-1 and TRBJ1-1, with D perhaps matching TRBD1 (5 bases). V was shortened by 6 bases and J by 4 bases, with 18 bases between the two germline ends. Germline loops: CDR1 DFQATT, CDR2 SNEGSKA (reference sequence). This CDR3 region has 14 residues. The CDR3 coding sequence is TGCAGTGCCGTCAGGAGTCGCGGGGGCACTGAAGCTTTCTTT. This encodes CSAVRSRGGTEAFF.

This clonotype came up a few times. The V and J genes are TRBV12-3 or TRBV12-4 and TRBJ2-1; D remains ambiguous. V was clipped by 4 bases and J by 5 bases, with 12 bases between them. CDR3 length: 14 residues. CDR3 amino acids: CASSSPLTNNEQFF. The CDR3 DNA reads as TGTGCCAGCAGTTCCCCTTTAACTAACAATGAGCAGTTCTTC.

This clonotype was seen a single time. The limits of the CDR3 on the DNA are not certain, so only TCRdb's listed CDR3 is given. The J gene is TRBJ1-1, the V gene TRBV7-2; TRBD1 is taken as the D call from the table, unchecked against the DNA. Per germline, CDR1 SGHTA and CDR2 FQGNSA. Counting both end residues, the CDR3 totals 21 amino acids. The CDR3 spells CASSFYICSAPITVRGGLAFF.

At least ten counts were recorded for this clonotype. The chain couples TRBV12-3 or TRBV12-4 to TRBJ2-3; D might be TRBD2 (6 bases). Trimming cost V 7 bases and J 0 bases, with 11 bases left between them. This CDR3 comprises 14 residues. CDR3 loop: CASTSGRSTDTQYF. The CDR3, as DNA: TGTGCCAGCACCTCCGGGAGAAGCACAGATACGCAGTATTTT.

This clonotype was seen many times. The V call is TRBV7-8, the J call TRBJ2-3; 10 bases align to TRBD2. J lost 5 bases, V lost 0 bases, and 11 bases had no gene match. CDR3 length: 18 residues. The V gene's germline CDR1 is SGHVS and CDR2 FQNEAQ. CDR3: CASSLAYAAGGPLDTQYF. In DNA form, the CDR3 reads TGTGCCAGCAGCTTAGCGTATGCAGCGGGAGGGCCTTTAGATACGCAGTATTTT.

This clonotype was counted many times. The rearrangement joins TRBV19 to TRBJ2-7, with 10 bases lining up with TRBD2. This CDR3 spans 17 amino acids. The germline V gene encodes CDR1 LNHDA and CDR2 SQIVND (reference sequence). Losses at the gene ends were 1 base for V and 5 bases for J; bases not matched to a gene: 11. CDR3: CASSIVGLAGVDDEQYF. The CDR3 DNA sequence: TGTGCCAGTAGTATAGTTGGCCTAGCGGGAGTTGATGACGAGCAGTACTTC.

CDR3 amino acids: CASSPGSGGGDTQYF. CDR3 coding DNA: TGTGCCAGCAGCCCCGGTAGCGGGGGAGGAGATACGCAGTATTTT. The chain has TRBV7-2 and TRBJ2-3, with 9 bases lining up with TRBD2. With V trimmed by 5 bases and J by 5 bases, 8 bases remained unmatched. The CDR3 runs 15 residues. CDR1 and CDR2 (germline): SGHTA, FQGNSA.

This clonotype has more than one count but fewer than ten. CDR3 nucleotides: TGTGCCAGCAGCCAAGGGGGGGAGAAGTACAATGAGCAGTTCTTC. This translates into CASSQGGEKYNEQFF. The gene calls are TRBV6-6 and TRBJ2-1; weak D call: TRBD2 (7 bases). Trimming pared 6 bases from V and 4 bases from J, leaving 16 bases between. This CDR3 has 15 amino acids. The germline gives CDR1 MNHNY, CDR2 SVGAGI (reference sequence).